This TCR beta chain was profiled in a study of blood T cell repertoires in COVID-19. Study details: Material from acute and convalescent COVID-19 was sourced from the United States, Italy and Spain. Sources were T cells, B-cell-depleted T cells, or PBMCs; the material itself was cDNA or gDNA.

In the original workflow: Nucleated cell number was recorded as an estimate derived from reference gene primer amplification. Assay: immunoSEQ multiplex PCR; the TCRdb copy retains only in-frame clones and omits some. V and J calls and clone size follow that table, whereas D and trimming were derived from the DNA. This sample has about 130,000 clones, with approximately 85% found just once. V dropped 4 bases and J dropped 4 bases, with 11 bases sitting between them. Per the germline V gene, CDR1 is MNHEY and CDR2 is SMNVEV (reference sequence). The length of the CDR3 is 13 residues. The clonotype comes from a human donor in a cohort sampled during active COVID-19. Sequencing was performed on peripheral blood. This chain links TRBV27 with TRBJ2-7; D is undetermined. CDR3 amino acids: CASSYSVRYEQYF. The CDR3 bases are TGTGCCAGCAGTTACTCCGTCAGGTACGAGCAGTACTTC.